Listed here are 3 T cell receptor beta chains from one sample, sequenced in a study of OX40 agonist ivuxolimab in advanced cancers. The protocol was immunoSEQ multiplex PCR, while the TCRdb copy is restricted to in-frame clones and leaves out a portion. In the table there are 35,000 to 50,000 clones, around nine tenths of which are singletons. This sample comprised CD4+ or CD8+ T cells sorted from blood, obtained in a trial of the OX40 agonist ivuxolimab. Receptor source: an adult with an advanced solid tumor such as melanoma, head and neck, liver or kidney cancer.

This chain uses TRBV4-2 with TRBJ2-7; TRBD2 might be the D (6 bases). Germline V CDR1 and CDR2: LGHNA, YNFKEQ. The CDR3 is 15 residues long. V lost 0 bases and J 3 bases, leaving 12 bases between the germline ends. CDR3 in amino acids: CASSQETGVFYEQYF. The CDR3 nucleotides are TGTGCCAGCAGCCAAGAAACGGGAGTATTCTACGAGCAGTACTTC.

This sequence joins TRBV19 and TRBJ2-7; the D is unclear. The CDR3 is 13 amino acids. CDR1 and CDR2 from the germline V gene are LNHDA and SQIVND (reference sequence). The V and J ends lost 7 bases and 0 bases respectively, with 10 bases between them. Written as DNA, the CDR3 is TGTGCCAGTACTAGGGAACACTCCTACGAGCAGTACTTC. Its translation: CASTREHSYEQYF.

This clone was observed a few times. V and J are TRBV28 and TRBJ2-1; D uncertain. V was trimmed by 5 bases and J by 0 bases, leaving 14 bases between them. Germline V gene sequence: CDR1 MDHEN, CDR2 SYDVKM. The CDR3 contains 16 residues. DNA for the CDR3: TGTGCCAGCAGTCAGCTGTTCTCAAGCTCCTACAATGAGCAGTTCTTC. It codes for CASSQLFSSSYNEQFF.